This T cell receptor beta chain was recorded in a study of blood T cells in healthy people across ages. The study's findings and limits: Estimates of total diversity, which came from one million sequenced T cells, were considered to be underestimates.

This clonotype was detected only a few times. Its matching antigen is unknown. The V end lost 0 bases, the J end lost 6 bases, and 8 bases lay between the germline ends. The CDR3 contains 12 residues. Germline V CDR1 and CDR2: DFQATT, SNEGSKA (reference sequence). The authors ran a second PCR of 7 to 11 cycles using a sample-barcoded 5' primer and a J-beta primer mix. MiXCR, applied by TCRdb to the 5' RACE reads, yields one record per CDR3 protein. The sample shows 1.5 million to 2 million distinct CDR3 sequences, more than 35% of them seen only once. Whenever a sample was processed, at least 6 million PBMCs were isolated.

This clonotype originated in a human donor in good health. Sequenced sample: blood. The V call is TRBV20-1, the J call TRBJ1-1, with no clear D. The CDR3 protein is CSARDQTSEAFF. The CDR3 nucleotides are TGCAGTGCTAGAGATCAGACGTCTGAAGCTTTCTTT.